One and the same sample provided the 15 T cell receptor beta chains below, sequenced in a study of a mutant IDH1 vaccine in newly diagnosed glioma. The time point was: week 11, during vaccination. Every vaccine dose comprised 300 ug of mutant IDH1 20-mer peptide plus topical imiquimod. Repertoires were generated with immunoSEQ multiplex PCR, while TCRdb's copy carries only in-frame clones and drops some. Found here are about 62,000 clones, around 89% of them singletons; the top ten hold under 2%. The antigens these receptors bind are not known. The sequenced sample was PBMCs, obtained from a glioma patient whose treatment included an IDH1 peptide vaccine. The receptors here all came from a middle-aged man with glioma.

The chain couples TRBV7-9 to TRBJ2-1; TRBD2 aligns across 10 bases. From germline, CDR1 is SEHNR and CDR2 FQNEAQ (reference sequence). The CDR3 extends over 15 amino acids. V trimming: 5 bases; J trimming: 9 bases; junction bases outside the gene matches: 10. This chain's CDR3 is CASSTVLAGLTEQFF. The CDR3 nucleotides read TGTGCCAGCAGCACCGTACTAGCGGGACTGACTGAGCAGTTCTTC.

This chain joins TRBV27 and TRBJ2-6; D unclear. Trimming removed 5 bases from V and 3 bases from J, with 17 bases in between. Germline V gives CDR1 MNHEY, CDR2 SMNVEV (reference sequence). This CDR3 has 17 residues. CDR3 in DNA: TGTGCCAGCAGTCCACTTGGTCCCCTGGATGGGGCCAACGTCCTGACTTTC. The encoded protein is CASSPLGPLDGANVLTF.

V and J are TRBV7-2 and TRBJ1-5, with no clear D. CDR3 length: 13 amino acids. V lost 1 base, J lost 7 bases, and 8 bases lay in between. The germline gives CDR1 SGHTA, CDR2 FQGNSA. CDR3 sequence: CASSLVGSQPQHF. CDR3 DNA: TGTGCCAGCAGCTTAGTTGGTAGCCAGCCCCAGCATTTT.

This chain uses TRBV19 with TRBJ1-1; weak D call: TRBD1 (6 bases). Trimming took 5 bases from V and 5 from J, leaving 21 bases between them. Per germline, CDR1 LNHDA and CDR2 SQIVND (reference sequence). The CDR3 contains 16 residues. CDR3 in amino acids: CASSFRPGQGSTEAFF. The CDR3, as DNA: TGTGCCAGTAGTTTCAGACCGGGACAAGGGAGTACTGAAGCTTTCTTT.

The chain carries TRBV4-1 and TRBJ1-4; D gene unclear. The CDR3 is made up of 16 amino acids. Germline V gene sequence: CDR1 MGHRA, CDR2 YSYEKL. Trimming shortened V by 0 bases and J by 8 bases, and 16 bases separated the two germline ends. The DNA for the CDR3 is TGCGCCAGCAGCCAAGATGGGGTCCGGGCGTTCGAAAAACTGTTTTTT. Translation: CASSQDGVRAFEKLFF.

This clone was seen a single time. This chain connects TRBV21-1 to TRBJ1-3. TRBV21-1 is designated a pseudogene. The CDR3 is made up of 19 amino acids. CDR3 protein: CASSKEGRSGGGSGNTIYF. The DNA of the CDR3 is TGTGCCAGCAGCAAAGAGGGGCGGTCGGGAGGGGGCTCTGGAAACACCATATATTTT.

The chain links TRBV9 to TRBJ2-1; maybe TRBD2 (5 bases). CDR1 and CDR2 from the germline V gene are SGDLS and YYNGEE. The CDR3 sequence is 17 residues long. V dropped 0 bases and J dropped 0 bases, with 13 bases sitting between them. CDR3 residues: CASSVDPGSSSYNEQFF. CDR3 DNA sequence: TGTGCCAGCAGCGTAGACCCGGGATCTAGCTCCTACAATGAGCAGTTCTTC.

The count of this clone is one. The CDR3 loop reads CASSPAGGHLEKLFF. Written as DNA, the CDR3 is TGCGCCAGCAGCCCAGCCGGCGGACATCTTGAAAAACTGTTTTTT. V usage is TRBV4-3 and J usage is TRBJ1-4, with D tentatively TRBD1 (5 bases). V was pared by 4 bases and J by 7 bases, with 16 bases between. The CDR3 is 15 amino acids. Germline V gene sequence: CDR1 LGHNA, CDR2 YSLEER.

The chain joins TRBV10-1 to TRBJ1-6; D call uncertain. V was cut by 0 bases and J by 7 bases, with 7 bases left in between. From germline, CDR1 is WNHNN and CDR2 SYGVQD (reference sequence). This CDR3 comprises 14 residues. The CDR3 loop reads CASSESTENSPLHF. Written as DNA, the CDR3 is TGCGCCAGCAGTGAGTCTACAGAGAATTCACCCCTCCACTTT.

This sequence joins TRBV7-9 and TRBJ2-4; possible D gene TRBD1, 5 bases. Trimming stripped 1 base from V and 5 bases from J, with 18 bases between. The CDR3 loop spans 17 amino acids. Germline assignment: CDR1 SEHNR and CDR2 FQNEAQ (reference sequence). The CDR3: CASSLDAFWGAENIQYF. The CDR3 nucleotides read TGTGCCAGCAGCTTAGATGCGTTCTGGGGCGCCGAAAACATTCAGTACTTC. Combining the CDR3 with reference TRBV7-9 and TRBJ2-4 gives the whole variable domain DTGVSQNPRHKITKRGQNVTFRCDPISEHNRLYWYRQTLGQGPEFLTYFQNEAQLEKSRLLSDRFSAERPKGSFSTLEIQRTEQGDSAMYLCASSLDAFWGAENIQYFGAGTRLSVL.

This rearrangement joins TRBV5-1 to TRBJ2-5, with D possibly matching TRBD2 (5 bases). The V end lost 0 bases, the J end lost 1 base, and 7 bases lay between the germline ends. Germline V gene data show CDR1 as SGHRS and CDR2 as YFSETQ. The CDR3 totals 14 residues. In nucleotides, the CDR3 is TGCGCCAGCAGCTTGGGGCGGGTCCAAGAGACCCAGTACTTC. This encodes CASSLGRVQETQYF.

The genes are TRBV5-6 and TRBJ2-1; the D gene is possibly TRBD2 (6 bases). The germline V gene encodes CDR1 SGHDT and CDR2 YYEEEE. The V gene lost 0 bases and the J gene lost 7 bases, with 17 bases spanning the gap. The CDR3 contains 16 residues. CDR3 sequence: CASSLARRVGFNEQFF. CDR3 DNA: TGTGCCAGCAGCTTGGCCCGGAGGGTAGGGTTTAATGAGCAGTTCTTC. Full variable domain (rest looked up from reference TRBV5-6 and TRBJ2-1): DAGVTQSPTHLIKTRGQQVTLRCSPKSGHDTVSWYQQALGQGPQFIFQYYEEEERQRGNFPDRFSGHQFPNYSSELNVNALLLGDSALYLCASSLARRVGFNEQFFGPGTRLTVL.

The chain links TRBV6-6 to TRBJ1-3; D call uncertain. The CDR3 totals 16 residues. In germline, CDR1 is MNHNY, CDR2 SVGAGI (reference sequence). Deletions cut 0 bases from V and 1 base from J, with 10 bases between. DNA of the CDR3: TGTGCCAGCAGTTACTCGGCCCAAACTTCTGGAAACACCATATATTTT. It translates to CASSYSAQTSGNTIYF.

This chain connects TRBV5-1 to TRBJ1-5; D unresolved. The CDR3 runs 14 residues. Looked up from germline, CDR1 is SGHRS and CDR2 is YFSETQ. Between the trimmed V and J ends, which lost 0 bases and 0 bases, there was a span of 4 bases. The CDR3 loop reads CASSLDSSNQPQHF. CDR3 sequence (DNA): TGCGCCAGCAGCTTGGACAGTAGCAATCAGCCCCAGCATTTT. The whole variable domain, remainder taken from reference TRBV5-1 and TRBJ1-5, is KAGVTQTPRYLIKTRGQQVTLSCSPISGHRSVSWYQQTPGQGLQFLFEYFSETQRNKGNFPGRFSGRQFSNSRSEMNVSTLELGDSALYLCASSLDSSNQPQHFGDGTRLSIL.

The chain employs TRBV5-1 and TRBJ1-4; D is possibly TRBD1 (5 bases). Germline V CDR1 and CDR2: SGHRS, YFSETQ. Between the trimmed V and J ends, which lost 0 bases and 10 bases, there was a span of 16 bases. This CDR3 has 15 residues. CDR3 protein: CASSLVGGVDVKLFF. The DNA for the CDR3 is TGCGCCAGCAGCTTGGTTGGGGGTGTAGATGTAAAACTGTTTTTT.